The clone carrying this T cell receptor (beta chain) was found many times. RNA transcripts were the source from which TCR beta CDR3 regions were amplified. After a first-round RT-PCR with HTBI primers, a second-round multiplex PCR was run. In TCRdb, the multiplex PCR reads were re-called with MiXCR into one record per CDR3 protein. The sample comprises around 340,000 distinct CDR3 sequences, about 17% of which are singletons, and around an eighth rests with the top ten. The data were obtained in a study of Graves' ophthalmopathy and Graves' hyperthyroidism. Germline assignment: CDR1 MNHNS and CDR2 SASEGT. The V end was cut by 0 bases, the J end by 12 bases, with 12 bases between. The CDR3 spans 12 residues.

This chain uses TRBV6-1 with TRBJ2-7, with a tentative D call TRBD1 (6 bases). This receptor was identified in an adult man with Graves' ophthalmopathy. The source material was peripheral blood. CDR3 amino acids: CASSEALRQAYF. CDR3 bases: TGTGCCAGCAGTGAAGCGCTCCGACAGGCGTACTTC.